This section outlines one T cell receptor (beta chain) sequence together with its context. Extraction yielded at least 5.5 micrograms of total RNA per sample. This sample was taken from a study of blood T cells in healthy people across ages. Across the whole study: About one barcoded TCR beta cDNA was captured per two T cells.

The germline CDR1 and CDR2 sequences are SNHLY and FYNNEI. J was trimmed by 0 bases and V by 6 bases; bases with no gene match: 4. CDR3 length equals 15 residues. Together with a sample-barcoded 5' primer, a J-beta primer mix was included in a second PCR lasting about 7 to 12 cycles. MiXCR, applied by TCRdb to the 5' RACE reads, yields one record per CDR3 protein. The table shows approximately 900,000 distinct CDR3 sequences, with roughly 50% occurring only once. This rearrangement joins TRBV2 to TRBJ1-5, with TRBD1 matching over 8 bases. The sample comprised blood. The sequence came from a man under 40 in good health. The CDR3 nucleotides are TGTGCCAGCAGGGGGACAGGAGATAGCAATCAGCCCCAGCATTTT. It is translated as CASRGTGDSNQPQHF.